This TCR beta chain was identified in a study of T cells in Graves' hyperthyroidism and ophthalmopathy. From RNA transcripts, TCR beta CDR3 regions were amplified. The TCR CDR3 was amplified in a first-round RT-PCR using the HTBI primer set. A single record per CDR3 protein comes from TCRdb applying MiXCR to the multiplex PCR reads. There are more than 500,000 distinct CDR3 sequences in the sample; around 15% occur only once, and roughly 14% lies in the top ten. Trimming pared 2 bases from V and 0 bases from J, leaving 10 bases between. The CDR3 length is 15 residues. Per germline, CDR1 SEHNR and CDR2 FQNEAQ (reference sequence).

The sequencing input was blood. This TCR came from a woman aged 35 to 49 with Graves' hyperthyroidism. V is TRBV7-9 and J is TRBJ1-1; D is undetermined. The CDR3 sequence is CASSLSEHLNTEAFF. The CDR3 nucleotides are TGTGCCAGCAGCTTATCGGAACACCTGAACACTGAAGCTTTCTTT.